There are a few counts of the clone carrying this T cell receptor (beta chain). The data are from a study of tumor and adjacent non-tumor tissue in lung cancer. Across the study: Aged 31 to 76 years, patients included 10 men and a few women with stage I to III disease. Samples averaged roughly 4.2 million productive TCRbeta reads each.

Three rounds of nested PCR, following a modified ARM-PCR protocol, produced the TCRbeta library. One entry per CDR3 protein results from TCRdb running MiXCR on the multiplex PCR reads. The sample shows around 82,000 distinct CDR3 sequences, around 80% of them seen only once. No cell sorting was done before RNA was extracted from the tissue. This non-tumor lung sample came from over 3 cm beyond the tumor edge. Chemotherapy-naive patients with new lung cancer underwent thoracic surgery in China, August–November 2014. Germline CDR1 reads KGHSH; CDR2 reads LQKENI. With V trimmed by 2 bases and J by 12 bases, 6 bases remained unmatched. The CDR3 is 12 residues long.

This sequence was found in a man in his fifties or sixties with non-small cell lung cancer. This chain connects TRBV18 to TRBJ2-7; 8 positions match TRBD1. Sample: distant non-tumor lung tissue. The CDR3 is CASSPIQGEMYF. CDR3 coding DNA: TGTGCCAGCTCACCAATACAGGGGGAAATGTACTTC.